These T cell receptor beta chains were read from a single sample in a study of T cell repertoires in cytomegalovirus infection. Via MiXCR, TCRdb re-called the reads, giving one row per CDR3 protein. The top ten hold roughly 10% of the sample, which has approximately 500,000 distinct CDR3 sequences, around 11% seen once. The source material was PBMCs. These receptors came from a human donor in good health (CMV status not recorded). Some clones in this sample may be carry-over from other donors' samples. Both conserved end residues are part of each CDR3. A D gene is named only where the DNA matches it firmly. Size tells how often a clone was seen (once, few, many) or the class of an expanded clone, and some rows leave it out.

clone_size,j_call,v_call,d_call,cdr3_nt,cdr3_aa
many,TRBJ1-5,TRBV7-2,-,TGTGCCAGCAGCTACGGGACCCCCGGTGGGCCCCAGCATTTT,CASSYGTPGGPQHF
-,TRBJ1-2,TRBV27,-,TGTGCCAGCAGTTTATTAGCGGACAGCTTCTATGGCTACACCTTC,CASSLLADSFYGYTF
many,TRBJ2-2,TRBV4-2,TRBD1,TGTGCCAGCAGCCCCCGGGACAGGGCTAGCACCGGGGAGCTGTTTTTT,CASSPRDRASTGELFF
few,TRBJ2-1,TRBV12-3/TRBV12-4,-,TGTGCCAGCCTCCGGGACTCTTCCAATGAGCAGTTCTTC,CASLRDSSNEQFF
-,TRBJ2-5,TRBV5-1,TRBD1,TGCGCCAGCAGCTTAGGAGGTCGTCCGGACAGGACCCAAGAGACCCAGTACTTC,CASSLGGRPDRTQETQYF
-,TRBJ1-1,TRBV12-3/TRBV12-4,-,TGTGCCAGCAGTTTTGAAGGCACTGAAGCTTTCTTT,CASSFEGTEAFF
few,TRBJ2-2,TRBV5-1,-,TGCGCCAGCAGCTATCGGACTGACACCGGGGAGCTGTTTTTT,CASSYRTDTGELFF
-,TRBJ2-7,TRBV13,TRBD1,TGTGCCAGCAGCTACCCGGGACAGGGCTACTACGAGCAGTACTTC,CASSYPGQGYYEQYF
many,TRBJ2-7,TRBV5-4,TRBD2,TGTGCCAGCAGCCCTAGCGGACTTCCCCTCGAGCAGTACTTC,CASSPSGLPLEQYF
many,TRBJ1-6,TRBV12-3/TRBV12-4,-,TGTGCCAGCAGTTTAGAAAGGGGTTTACTAGCACCCCTCCACTTT,CASSLERGLLAPLHF
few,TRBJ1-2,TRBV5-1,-,TGCGCCAGCAGCCCCGCGGGGCTTGGCTACACCTTC,CASSPAGLGYTF
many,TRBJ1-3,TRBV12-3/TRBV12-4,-,TGTGCCAGCGGTCCTTGGCGTAGCTCTGGAAACACCATATATTTT,CASGPWRSSGNTIYF
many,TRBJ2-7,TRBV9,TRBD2,TGTGCCAGCAGCGTAGGGAGCGGGGCAGGCTCCTACGAGCAGTACTTC,CASSVGSGAGSYEQYF
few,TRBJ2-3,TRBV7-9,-,TGTGCCAGCAGACTTCGGGGTACGCAGTATTTT,CASRLRGTQYF
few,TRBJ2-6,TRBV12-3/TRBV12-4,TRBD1,TGTGCCAGCAGCCCACTTAAGGGACAGCCGACTTCCTCTGGGGCCAACGTCCTGACTTTC,CASSPLKGQPTSSGANVLTF
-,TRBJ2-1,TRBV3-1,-,TGTGCCAGCAGCCAAGAAGGTCAGGGGTCGCTCTACAATGAGCAGTTCTTC,CASSQEGQGSLYNEQFF
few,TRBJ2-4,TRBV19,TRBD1,TGTGCCAGTAGTTCCTCCTGGACAGGGAAAAACATTCAGTACTTC,CASSSSWTGKNIQYF
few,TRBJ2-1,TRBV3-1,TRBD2,TGTGCCAGCAGCCAAGTAATCCGGACTAGCGGGGGGAATGAGCAGTTCTTC,CASSQVIRTSGGNEQFF
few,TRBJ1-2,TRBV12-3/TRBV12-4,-,TGTGCCAGCAGTTCCCGCGTAGGGGATGGTTATGGCTACACCTTC,CASSSRVGDGYGYTF
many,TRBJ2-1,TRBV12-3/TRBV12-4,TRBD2,TGTGCCAGCAGGGAAGGACTAGCCTCCGGTGAGCAGTTCTTC,CASREGLASGEQFF
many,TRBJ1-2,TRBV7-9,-,TGTGCCAGCAGCTTAATCTCTCCTTACTATGGCTACACCTTC,CASSLISPYYGYTF
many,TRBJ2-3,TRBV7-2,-,TGTGCCAGCAGCCCCTGGGGAGATACGCAGTATTTT,CASSPWGDTQYF
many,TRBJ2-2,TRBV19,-,TGTGCCAGTAGATGGCCCTTGGGAGGAAGCACCGGGGAGCTGTTTTTT,CASRWPLGGSTGELFF
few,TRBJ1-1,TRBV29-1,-,TGCAGCGTTGCCTTCCCCTTGTTGGGGGCCGTGAACACTGAAGCTTTCTTT,CSVAFPLLGAVNTEAFF